The next 32 T cell receptor beta chains were all read from a single sample in a study of T cell changes during pregnancy in multiple sclerosis. Sequencing used immunoSEQ multiplex PCR; TCRdb keeps in-frame clones, though not all of them. This table has more than 40,000 clones, around 93% appearing once. This material consisted of CD8+ T cells from peripheral blood mononuclear cells, taken in the first trimester of pregnancy. The receptors were sampled from a female donor with multiple sclerosis, enrolled in a pregnancy study.

This sequence joins TRBV6-1 and TRBJ1-1; D is possibly TRBD1 (6 bases). CDR3 size: 15 residues. Looked up from germline, CDR1 is MNHNS and CDR2 is SASEGT. Trimming left V 8 bases short and J 5 bases short, with 21 bases between. The CDR3 reads CASQRRDTPVTEAFF. The CDR3 DNA follows: TGTGCCAGCCAACGTCGGGACACACCAGTAACTGAAGCTTTCTTT.

V is TRBV7-9 and J is TRBJ2-1; 12 nucleotides agree with TRBD2. The CDR3 sequence is 16 residues long. With V trimmed by 1 base and J by 4 bases, 2 bases remained unmatched. Germline CDR1 SEHNR, CDR2 FQNEAQ (reference sequence). In DNA, the CDR3 is TGTGCCAGCAGCTTAGGTGGACTAGCGGGATACAATGAGCAGTTCTTC. This encodes CASSLGGLAGYNEQFF.

The V and J genes are TRBV4-1 and TRBJ2-7; D call uncertain. The CDR3 spans 15 residues. Trimming took 1 base from V and 2 from J, leaving 12 bases between them. CDR1 and CDR2 from the germline V gene are MGHRA and YSYEKL. This chain's CDR3 is CASSQVNSLAYEQYF. The CDR3 nucleotides are TGCGCCAGCAGCCAAGTAAACAGCTTAGCCTACGAGCAGTACTTC.

The count of this clone is one. The chain couples TRBV5-1 to TRBJ2-1, with 7 bases that match TRBD1. This CDR3 has 16 residues. V was pared by 0 bases and J by 3 bases, with 6 bases of the junction left unmatched. Germline lookup yields CDR1 SGHRS and CDR2 YFSETQ. The CDR3 bases are TGCGCCAGCAGCTTGGCCGAGGGGGCGGTCTACAATGAGCAGTTCTTC. Its translation: CASSLAEGAVYNEQFF.

This chain joins TRBV28 and TRBJ2-6; a possible D gene is TRBD1 (6 bases). The germline CDR1 and CDR2 sequences are MDHEN and SYDVKM. The CDR3 has 15 amino acids. Deletions cut 5 bases from V and 4 bases from J, with 12 bases between. The CDR3 loop reads CASSIRGDGANVLTF. In DNA, the CDR3 is TGTGCCAGCAGTATCAGGGGTGACGGGGCCAACGTCCTGACTTTC.

This chain connects TRBV4-2 to TRBJ2-1; 11 nucleotides agree with TRBD2. This CDR3 has 15 amino acids. The V gene's germline CDR1 is LGHNA and CDR2 YNFKEQ. V was pared by 5 bases and J by 4 bases, with 4 bases of the junction left unmatched. The CDR3 DNA is TGTGCCAGCAGCGAAGGGACTAGCGGATACAATGAGCAGTTCTTC. Residues: CASSEGTSGYNEQFF.

The chain uses TRBV27 and TRBJ1-2; no definite D call. The CDR3 totals 13 residues. The V and J ends lost 4 bases and 4 bases respectively, with 10 bases between them. Germline values: CDR1 MNHEY, CDR2 SMNVEV (reference sequence). The DNA for the CDR3 is TGTGCCAGCAGTTCGTACCTACCCTATGGCTACACCTTC. It yields the protein CASSSYLPYGYTF.

The chain recombines TRBV29-1 with TRBJ2-7; 14 nucleotides agree with TRBD2. This CDR3 is built from 17 residues. With 3 bases clipped from V and 3 bases from J, the junction kept 10 bases outside the gene matches. Germline CDR1 is SQVTM and CDR2 is ANQGSEA. As DNA, the CDR3 is TGCAGCGTTGACGGACTAGCGGGGGGAGGCTCGAACTACGAGCAGTACTTC. Translated, it gives CSVDGLAGGGSNYEQYF.

This clone was recorded only once. The chain combines TRBV27 with TRBJ2-5, with a possible D match to TRBD1 (7 bases). The CDR3 runs 14 residues. The germline V and J ends were trimmed by 3 bases and 4 bases, with 12 bases remaining between them. From germline, CDR1 is MNHEY and CDR2 SMNVEV (reference sequence). Here the CDR3 reads CASSLEGAGETQYF. The CDR3 bases are TGTGCCAGCAGTTTGGAGGGGGCTGGAGAGACCCAGTACTTC.

This CDR3 is CASSLVAGQGITDTQYF. The CDR3 bases are TGTGCCAGCAGCTTAGTGGCGGGACAGGGGATCACAGATACGCAGTATTTT. This chain joins TRBV7-2 and TRBJ2-3; the match to TRBD1 covers 10 bases. With 1 base clipped from V and 2 bases from J, the junction kept 6 bases outside the gene matches. This CDR3 has 17 residues. The germline gives CDR1 SGHTA, CDR2 FQGNSA.

The chain links TRBV4-3 to TRBJ2-5, with a tentative D call TRBD1 (5 bases). Near its end, the DNA agrees better with TRBJ2-7, so the J call may be wrong. The length of the CDR3 is 15 residues. The germline gives CDR1 LGHNA, CDR2 YSLEER. The chain's CDR3 is CASSGAVSSSYEQYF. The CDR3 region has the DNA TGCGCCAGCAGCGGGGCGGTTTCCAGCTCCTACGAGCAGTACTTC.

The J gene is TRBJ2-1, the V gene TRBV7-7, with 13 positions matching TRBD2. There are 19 residues in the CDR3. Germline loops: CDR1 SSHAT, CDR2 FNYEAQ (reference sequence). V lost 0 bases to trimming and J lost 7 bases; unmatched junction nucleotides: 12. CDR3: CASSLASPGTSGIRNEQFF. As DNA, the CDR3 is TGTGCCAGCAGCTTAGCATCCCCTGGGACTAGCGGGATTCGGAATGAGCAGTTCTTC.

This clone was counted a few times. The rearrangement uses TRBV30 and TRBJ1-5, with TRBD1 matching 9 bases. The CDR3 consists of 15 residues. Germline lookup yields CDR1 GTSNPN and CDR2 SVGIG (reference sequence). Trimming took 3 bases from V and 4 from J; bases not matched to a gene: 7. CDR3 nucleotide sequence: TGTGCCTGGAGGGAAGGGACAGGGTTAAATCAGCCCCAGCATTTT. Translation gives CAWREGTGLNQPQHF. Variable domain in full (rest from reference TRBV30 and TRBJ1-5): SQTIHQWPATLVQPVGSPLSLECTVEGTSNPNLYWYRQAAGRGLQLLFYSVGIGQISSEVPQNLSASRPQDRQFILSSKKLLLSDSGFYLCAWREGTGLNQPQHFGDGTRLSIL.

This chain connects TRBV7-9 to TRBJ1-1; no clear D. This CDR3 has 12 residues. The germline CDR1 and CDR2 sequences are SEHNR and FQNEAQ (reference sequence). The V and J ends lost 5 bases and 3 bases respectively, with 7 bases between them. CDR3 protein: CASSPLDTEAFF. CDR3 DNA sequence: TGTGCCAGCAGCCCTCTCGACACTGAAGCTTTCTTT.

The CDR3 region has the DNA TGCAGCGTTGAAGTTAGGGGTGGACAGTCCCCCGGGTACGAGCAGTACTTC. It translates to CSVEVRGGQSPGYEQYF. V gene TRBV29-1 combines with J gene TRBJ2-7; possible D gene TRBD1, 6 bases. Germline loops: CDR1 SQVTM, CDR2 ANQGSEA. The CDR3 runs 17 residues. Trimming shortened V by 1 base and J by 4 bases, and 23 bases separated the two germline ends.

The genes are TRBV30 and TRBJ2-1; 10 bases map to TRBD2. Per germline, CDR1 GTSNPN and CDR2 SVGIG (reference sequence). This CDR3 is built from 16 residues. V trimming: 0 bases; J trimming: 5 bases; junction bases outside the gene matches: 7. The CDR3 region is CAWSVNSGRLDNEQFF. CDR3 nucleotides: TGTGCCTGGAGTGTCAATAGCGGGAGGTTAGACAATGAGCAGTTCTTC.

The V call is TRBV5-1, the J call TRBJ1-3; D might be TRBD1 (5 bases). Trimming pared 2 bases from V and 0 bases from J, leaving 9 bases between. CDR3 length: 15 residues. Germline lookup yields CDR1 SGHRS and CDR2 YFSETQ. CDR3 residues: CASSFSGGSGNTIYF. In DNA form, the CDR3 reads TGCGCCAGCAGCTTCTCGGGGGGCTCTGGAAACACCATATATTTT.

The chain uses TRBV7-9 and TRBJ1-3, with 7 bases that match TRBD1. In germline, CDR1 is SEHNR, CDR2 FQNEAQ (reference sequence). This CDR3 has 15 amino acids. Trimming took 4 bases from V and 5 from J; bases not matched to a gene: 8. This CDR3 is CASSSGTESRNTIYF. The DNA of the CDR3 is TGTGCCAGCAGCTCCGGGACAGAGTCAAGAAACACCATATATTTT.

This rearrangement joins TRBV5-1 to TRBJ2-7, with a weak D call TRBD1 (5 bases). CDR3 length: 16 amino acids. The V gene lost 4 bases and the J gene lost 3 bases, with 20 bases spanning the gap. Germline lookup yields CDR1 SGHRS and CDR2 YFSETQ. In DNA, the CDR3 is TGCGCCAGCAGCGCCAACTCCGACAGTGAGATCTACGAGCAGTACTTC. It translates to CASSANSDSEIYEQYF. The full variable domain, completed using reference TRBV5-1 and TRBJ2-7, is KAGVTQTPRYLIKTRGQQVTLSCSPISGHRSVSWYQQTPGQGLQFLFEYFSETQRNKGNFPGRFSGRQFSNSRSEMNVSTLELGDSALYLCASSANSDSEIYEQYFGPGTRLTVT.

V gene TRBV19 combines with J gene TRBJ2-1, with 9 bases fitting TRBD1. This CDR3 is built from 14 residues. Trimming removed 8 bases from V and 5 bases from J; junction bases left unmatched: 7. Germline assignment: CDR1 LNHDA and CDR2 SQIVND (reference sequence). CDR3 region: CASDEGQGNNEQFF. CDR3 nucleotides: TGTGCCAGTGACGAGGGACAGGGTAACAATGAGCAGTTCTTC.

The CDR3, as DNA: TGTGCCAGCAGGCCTCGGGACACTGAAGCTTTCTTT. Its translation: CASRPRDTEAFF. The genes are TRBV7-3 and TRBJ1-1; D is undetermined. In germline, CDR1 is SGHTA, CDR2 FQGTGA. Trimming left V 6 bases short and J 3 bases short, with 8 bases between. This CDR3 is 12 amino acids long. The variable domain in full, with the rest retrieved from reference TRBV7-3 and TRBJ1-1, is GAGVSQTPSNKVTEKGKYVELRCDPISGHTALYWYRQSLGQGPEFLIYFQGTGAADDSGLPNDRFFAVRPEGSVSTLKIQRTERGDSAVYLCASRPRDTEAFFGQGTRLTVV.

This chain joins TRBV9 and TRBJ2-6; a weak D match, TRBD1 (5 bases). Trimming cost V 5 bases and J 1 base, with 7 bases left between them. Germline V gives CDR1 SGDLS, CDR2 YYNGEE. There are 14 residues in the CDR3. The CDR3: CASSPGSGANVLTF. The CDR3 nucleotides read TGTGCCAGCAGTCCAGGGTCTGGGGCCAACGTCCTGACTTTC.

This clone was recorded once. This chain uses TRBV15 with TRBJ1-4; D is unresolved. Between the trimmed V and J ends, which lost 3 bases and 3 bases, there was a span of 11 bases. Germline lookup yields CDR1 LNHNV and CDR2 YYDKDF (reference sequence). This CDR3 region has 15 residues. The DNA for the CDR3 is TGTGCCACCAGCAGTACCCTCGGGGCTAATGAAAAACTGTTTTTT. Protein sequence: CATSSTLGANEKLFF.

This sequence joins TRBV5-4 and TRBJ2-1; a weak D match, TRBD1 (6 bases). CDR3 length equals 13 residues. Germline CDR1 and CDR2: SGHNT and YYREEE (reference sequence). Deletions cut 5 bases from V and 5 bases from J, with 11 bases between. The CDR3 coding sequence is TGTGCCAGCAGGAAGGACAGCCACAATGAGCAGTTCTTC. Residues: CASRKDSHNEQFF.

The chain is built from TRBV4-3 and TRBJ2-1, with TRBD2 matching 8 bases. The CDR3 has 16 residues. With 0 bases clipped from V and 4 bases from J, the junction kept 5 bases outside the gene matches. The V gene's germline CDR1 is LGHNA and CDR2 YSLEER. The CDR3 is CASSQDRRGVYNEQFF. The CDR3 nucleotides are TGCGCCAGCAGCCAAGATAGGCGGGGGGTTTACAATGAGCAGTTCTTC.

This chain uses TRBV12-5 with TRBJ2-2, with D uncertain. The CDR3 runs to 15 residues. Germline V gene sequence: CDR1 LGHNT, CDR2 FRNRAP. V was shortened by 3 bases and J by 2 bases, with 10 bases between the two germline ends. CDR3 sequence: CASGFAARNTGELFF. The CDR3 coding sequence is TGTGCTAGTGGTTTCGCCGCTAGAAACACCGGGGAGCTGTTTTTT.

J is TRBJ1-2 and V is TRBV13, with D perhaps matching TRBD1 (5 bases). Germline CDR1 PRHDT, CDR2 FYEKMQ (reference sequence). The CDR3 spans 16 residues. Trimming took 5 bases from V and 1 from J, leaving 17 bases between them. The CDR3 DNA follows: TGTGCCAGCAGCGGCCTAGATGGGGCTTTTAACTATGGCTACACCTTC. It yields the protein CASSGLDGAFNYGYTF.

The chain has TRBV15 and TRBJ2-1; 10 bases line up with TRBD2. J gave up 6 bases and V 8 bases, and 4 bases lay outside the gene matches. The germline gives CDR1 LNHNV, CDR2 YYDKDF (reference sequence). The CDR3 has 13 residues. The CDR3 spells CATSSSGSNEQFF. The CDR3 bases are TGTGCCACCTCTTCTAGCGGGAGCAATGAGCAGTTCTTC.

The gene calls are TRBV27 and TRBJ2-7; possibly TRBD1 for D (5 bases). V gave up 2 bases and J gave up 5 bases, with 10 bases separating them. CDR3 length: 13 residues. Germline CDR1 MNHEY, CDR2 SMNVEV (reference sequence). CDR3 residues: CASSLASTDEQYF. The CDR3 DNA reads as TGTGCCAGCAGTTTAGCCTCGACAGACGAGCAGTACTTC.

This sequence joins TRBV27 and TRBJ1-1; D may be TRBD1 (5 bases). CDR3 size: 16 residues. The V gene lost 5 bases and the J gene lost 6 bases, with 22 bases spanning the gap. The germline V gene encodes CDR1 MNHEY and CDR2 SMNVEV (reference sequence). CDR3 residues: CASSNRMARSAAEAFF. In nucleotides, the CDR3 is TGTGCCAGCAGTAACAGGATGGCCCGCTCCGCCGCTGAAGCTTTCTTT.

This clone was recorded once. V and J are TRBV4-2 and TRBJ1-1; tentatively, D is TRBD1 (6 bases). This CDR3 is built from 16 residues. The germline V gene encodes CDR1 LGHNA and CDR2 YNFKEQ. With 0 bases removed from V and 2 bases from J, the gap between germline ends came to 13 bases. Written as DNA, the CDR3 is TGTGCCAGCAGCCAAGAAAAGGGACATTTAAACACTGAAGCTTTCTTT. As protein: CASSQEKGHLNTEAFF.

The chain combines TRBV10-3 with TRBJ1-2, with D hard to call. The germline CDR1 and CDR2 sequences are ENHRY and SYGVKD. The CDR3 has 13 residues. Between the trimmed V and J ends, which lost 9 bases and 2 bases, there was a span of 13 bases. The CDR3 nucleotides read TGTGCCATTGCAAGCGGCGTAAACTATGGCTACACCTTC. It yields the protein CAIASGVNYGYTF.